This record covers a single T cell receptor (beta chain). Original handling: Estimation of nucleated cell counts was performed using reference gene primer amplification. Libraries were prepared by immunoSEQ multiplex PCR; TCRdb keeps only in-frame clonotypes and omits some of them. Clone size and V and J calls were adopted from that table, with D and trimming inferred from the DNA. The table has roughly 50,000 clones, 90% seen once. This specimen belongs to a study of blood T cell repertoires in COVID-19. Overall study: Whether acute or convalescent, the COVID-19 samples came from the United States, Italy and Spain.

From germline, CDR1 is LNHDA and CDR2 SQIVND (reference sequence). This CDR3 is built from 14 residues. Trimming cost V 2 bases and J 6 bases; bases outside gene matches: 6. The chain employs TRBV19 and TRBJ1-2; 7 nucleotides agree with TRBD1. The sequence was collected from a woman aged 40 to 55 with active COVID-19. Sequences were obtained from peripheral blood. The CDR3 protein is CASSIKGTVDGYTF. CDR3 bases: TGTGCCAGTAGTATAAAGGGGACAGTTGATGGCTACACCTTC. Looking up the rest from reference TRBV19 and TRBJ1-2 gives the full variable domain: DGGITQSPKYLFRKEGQNVTLSCEQNLNHDAMYWYRQDPGQGLRLIYYSQIVNDFQKGDIAEGYSVSREKKESFPLTVTSAQKNPTAFYLCASSIKGTVDGYTFGSGTRLTVV.